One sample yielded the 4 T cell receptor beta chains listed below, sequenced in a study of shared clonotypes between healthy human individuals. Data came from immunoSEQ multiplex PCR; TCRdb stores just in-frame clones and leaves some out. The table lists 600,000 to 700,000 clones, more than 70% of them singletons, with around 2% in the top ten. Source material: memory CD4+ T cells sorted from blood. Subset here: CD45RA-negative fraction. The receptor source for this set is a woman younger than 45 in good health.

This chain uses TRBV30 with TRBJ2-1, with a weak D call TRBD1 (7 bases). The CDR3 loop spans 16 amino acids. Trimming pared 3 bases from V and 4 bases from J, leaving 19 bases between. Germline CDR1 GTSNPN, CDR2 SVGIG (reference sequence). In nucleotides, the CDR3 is TGTGCCTGGAGCCGACAGGGACTTTCCGGATACAATGAGCAGTTCTTC. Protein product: CAWSRQGLSGYNEQFF.

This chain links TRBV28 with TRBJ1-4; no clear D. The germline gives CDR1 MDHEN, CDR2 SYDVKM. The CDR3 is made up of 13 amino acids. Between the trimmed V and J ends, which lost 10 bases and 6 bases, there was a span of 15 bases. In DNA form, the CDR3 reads TGTGCCACCAAGGCCCAGACGGATGAAAAACTGTTTTTT. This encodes CATKAQTDEKLFF.

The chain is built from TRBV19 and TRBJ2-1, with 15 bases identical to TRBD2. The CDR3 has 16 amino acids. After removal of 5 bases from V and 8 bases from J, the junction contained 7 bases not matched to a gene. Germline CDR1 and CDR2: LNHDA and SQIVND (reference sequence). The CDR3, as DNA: TGTGCCAGTAGTCCACCGGGACTAGCGGGAGGTTATGAGCAGTTCTTC. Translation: CASSPPGLAGGYEQFF.

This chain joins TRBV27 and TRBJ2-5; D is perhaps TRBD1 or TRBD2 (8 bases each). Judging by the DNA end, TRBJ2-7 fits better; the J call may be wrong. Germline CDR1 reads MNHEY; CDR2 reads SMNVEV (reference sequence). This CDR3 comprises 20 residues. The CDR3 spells CASSWGVTGGMGLGGNEQYF. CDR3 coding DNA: TGTGCCAGCAGTTGGGGGGTTACAGGGGGAATGGGACTAGGAGGAAACGAGCAGTACTTC.